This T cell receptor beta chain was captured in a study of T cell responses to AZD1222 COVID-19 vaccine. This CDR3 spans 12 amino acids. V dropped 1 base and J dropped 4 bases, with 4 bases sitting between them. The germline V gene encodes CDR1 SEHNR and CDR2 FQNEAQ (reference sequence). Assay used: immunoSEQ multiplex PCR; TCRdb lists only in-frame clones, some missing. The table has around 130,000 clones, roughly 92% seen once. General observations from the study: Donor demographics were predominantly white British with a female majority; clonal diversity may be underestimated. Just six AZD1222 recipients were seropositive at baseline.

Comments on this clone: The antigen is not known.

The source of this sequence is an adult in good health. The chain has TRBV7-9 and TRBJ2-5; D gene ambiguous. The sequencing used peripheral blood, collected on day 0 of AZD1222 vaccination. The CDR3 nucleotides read TGTGCCAGCAGCTTAGTGAGAGAGACCCAGTACTTC. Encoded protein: CASSLVRETQYF.